Listed below are T cell receptor beta chains from one sample, sequenced in a study of blood T cell repertoires in COVID-19. The table came from immunoSEQ multiplex PCR; TCRdb's copy has only in-frame clones and leaves some out. The sample holds about 78,000 clones, around 90% seen once. Sequencing input: peripheral blood. All receptors derive from a woman of 80 years or more with active or convalescent COVID-19. Both conserved end residues are part of each CDR3. A D gene is named only where the DNA matches it firmly. Size values are once, few and many counts, or a class for expanded clones, and some rows have none.

D gene: .; J gene: TRBJ1-1; V gene: TRBV14; clone size: once; CDR3 protein: CASSPGGGTEAFF; CDR3 DNA: TGTGCCAGCAGCCCCGGGGGAGGCACTGAAGCTTTCTTT
D gene: .; J gene: TRBJ1-1; V gene: TRBV7-9; clone size: .; CDR3 protein: CASSLAEGSPEAFF; CDR3 DNA: TGTGCCAGCAGCTTAGCAGAGGGTTCCCCTGAAGCTTTCTTT
D gene: .; J gene: TRBJ1-6; V gene: TRBV4-2; clone size: .; CDR3 protein: CASSQDLAGYNSPLHF; CDR3 DNA: TGTGCCAGCAGCCAAGATCTGGCAGGGTATAATTCACCCCTCCACTTT
D gene: .; J gene: TRBJ2-7; V gene: TRBV4-3; clone size: .; CDR3 protein: CASSHRGSDHYYEQYF; CDR3 DNA: TGCGCCAGCAGCCACCGAGGGTCAGACCACTACTACGAGCAGTACTTC
D gene: .; J gene: TRBJ2-2; V gene: TRBV19; clone size: .; CDR3 protein: CASSIQQGRLTGELFF; CDR3 DNA: TGTGCCAGTAGTATACAACAGGGCCGTTTGACCGGGGAGCTGTTTTTT
D gene: TRBD1; J gene: TRBJ1-2; V gene: TRBV28; clone size: .; CDR3 protein: CASSTGTVDYGYTF; CDR3 DNA: TGTGCCAGCAGTACTGGGACAGTAGACTATGGCTACACCTTC
D gene: .; J gene: TRBJ2-7; V gene: TRBV30; clone size: .; CDR3 protein: CAWSAIPQGSYEQYF; CDR3 DNA: TGTGCCTGGAGTGCGATACCACAGGGCTCCTACGAGCAGTACTTC
D gene: TRBD2; J gene: TRBJ2-7; V gene: TRBV7-2; clone size: .; CDR3 protein: CASSFPRTSGRAGYEQYF; CDR3 DNA: TGTGCCAGCAGCTTCCCCCGGACTAGCGGGAGGGCGGGGTACGAGCAGTACTTC
D gene: .; J gene: TRBJ2-1; V gene: TRBV6-5; clone size: .; CDR3 protein: CASSYPGTKGGQFF; CDR3 DNA: TGTGCCAGCAGTTACCCCGGGACTAAGGGGGGGCAGTTCTTC
D gene: TRBD2; J gene: TRBJ2-1; V gene: TRBV11-2; clone size: .; CDR3 protein: CASSPLAGGLGEQFF; CDR3 DNA: TGTGCCAGCAGCCCTCTAGCGGGGGGGCTAGGAGAGCAGTTCTTC
D gene: TRBD2; J gene: TRBJ2-3; V gene: TRBV7-3; clone size: few; CDR3 protein: CASSSGLAGGRSTDTQYF; CDR3 DNA: TGTGCCAGCAGCTCGGGACTAGCGGGGGGGCGGAGCACAGATACGCAGTATTTT
D gene: .; J gene: TRBJ2-7; V gene: TRBV24-1; clone size: .; CDR3 protein: CATSDLSSF; CDR3 DNA: TGTGCCACCAGTGATTTGTCGAGCTTC
D gene: TRBD1; J gene: TRBJ2-1; V gene: TRBV4-1; clone size: .; CDR3 protein: CASSFRTGGEQFF; CDR3 DNA: TGCGCCAGCAGCTTCCGGACAGGGGGTGAGCAGTTCTTC
D gene: .; J gene: TRBJ2-1; V gene: TRBV30; clone size: .; CDR3 protein: CASKGGRTSYNEQFF; CDR3 DNA: TGTGCCTCAAAGGGGGGGAGAACCTCCTACAATGAGCAGTTCTTC
D gene: TRBD1; J gene: TRBJ2-3; V gene: TRBV30; clone size: .; CDR3 protein: CAWSTGTVSTDTQYF; CDR3 DNA: TGTGCCTGGAGTACCGGGACAGTGAGCACAGATACGCAGTATTTT
D gene: .; J gene: TRBJ2-5; V gene: TRBV4-3; clone size: .; CDR3 protein: CASSQDTGTETQYF; CDR3 DNA: TGCGCCAGCAGCCAAGATACAGGGACGGAGACCCAGTACTTC
D gene: .; J gene: TRBJ2-3; V gene: TRBV15; clone size: .; CDR3 protein: CATSRGGTGDTQYF; CDR3 DNA: TGTGCCACCAGCAGAGGCGGGACGGGCGATACGCAGTATTTT
D gene: .; J gene: TRBJ1-5; V gene: TRBV5-1; clone size: .; CDR3 protein: CASSLVSGVGQPQHF; CDR3 DNA: TGCGCCAGCAGCTTGGTGAGCGGGGTAGGTCAGCCCCAGCATTTT
D gene: .; J gene: TRBJ2-1; V gene: TRBV7-2; clone size: few; CDR3 protein: CASSLRQRYNEQFF; CDR3 DNA: TGTGCCAGCAGCTTGAGGCAGCGTTACAATGAGCAGTTCTTC
D gene: TRBD1; J gene: TRBJ1-5; V gene: TRBV11-2; clone size: .; CDR3 protein: CASSARDRGGNQPQHF; CDR3 DNA: TGTGCCAGCAGCGCGCGGGACAGGGGAGGCAATCAGCCCCAGCATTTT
D gene: .; J gene: TRBJ1-1; V gene: TRBV7-2; clone size: .; CDR3 protein: CASSLVHSGGLNTEAFF; CDR3 DNA: TGTGCCAGCAGCTTAGTCCATTCTGGGGGGTTGAACACTGAAGCTTTCTTT
D gene: TRBD1; J gene: TRBJ2-5; V gene: TRBV18; clone size: .; CDR3 protein: CASSPPAGGRETQYF; CDR3 DNA: TGTGCCAGCTCACCACCCGCAGGGGGCAGAGAGACCCAGTACTTC
D gene: TRBD1; J gene: TRBJ2-7; V gene: TRBV30; clone size: .; CDR3 protein: CAWSTGVAYEQYF; CDR3 DNA: TGTGCCTGGTCGACAGGGGTGGCCTACGAGCAGTACTTC
D gene: .; J gene: TRBJ1-1; V gene: TRBV19; clone size: .; CDR3 protein: CASKAQGVTEAFF; CDR3 DNA: TGTGCCAGTAAGGCCCAGGGTGTCACTGAAGCTTTCTTT
D gene: TRBD2; J gene: TRBJ2-5; V gene: TRBV7-2; clone size: .; CDR3 protein: CASSFDLAGGSKTQYF; CDR3 DNA: TGTGCCAGCAGCTTCGACCTAGCGGGGGGATCGAAGACCCAGTACTTC
D gene: TRBD1; J gene: TRBJ1-1; V gene: TRBV6-5; clone size: .; CDR3 protein: CASSYRGTGGPEAFF; CDR3 DNA: TGTGCCAGCAGTTACAGGGGGACAGGGGGCCCTGAAGCTTTCTTT
D gene: TRBD1; J gene: TRBJ1-1; V gene: TRBV27; clone size: .; CDR3 protein: CASSFDRGHTEAFF; CDR3 DNA: TGTGCCAGCAGTTTTGACAGGGGGCACACTGAAGCTTTCTTT
D gene: .; J gene: TRBJ1-2; V gene: TRBV16; clone size: .; CDR3 protein: CASSQSTGGYGYTF; CDR3 DNA: TGTGCCAGCAGCCAATCTACCGGGGGATATGGCTACACCTTC
D gene: TRBD1; J gene: TRBJ1-2; V gene: TRBV7-9; clone size: few; CDR3 protein: CASSSSVGEQGARSYGYTF; CDR3 DNA: TGTGCCAGCAGCTCTTCCGTTGGGGAACAGGGGGCGCGTAGCTATGGCTACACCTTC
D gene: TRBD1; J gene: TRBJ1-1; V gene: TRBV15; clone size: .; CDR3 protein: CATSRRTGGGTEAFF; CDR3 DNA: TGTGCCACCAGCCGCAGGACAGGGGGCGGCACTGAAGCTTTCTTT
D gene: TRBD2; J gene: TRBJ2-2; V gene: TRBV5-1; clone size: .; CDR3 protein: CASSPAGVAGEDTGELFF; CDR3 DNA: TGCGCCAGCAGCCCCGCGGGGGTAGCGGGGGAAGACACCGGGGAGCTGTTTTTT